These T cell receptor beta chains were read from a single sample in a study of blood T cell repertoires in COVID-19. TCRdb's table, derived via immunoSEQ multiplex PCR, lists solely in-frame clones and lacks some. Of about 400,000 clones in the sample, around nine tenths are singletons; the top ten hold around 4.5%. Specimen: peripheral blood. The receptors were sampled from a woman in her thirties with acute or convalescent COVID-19. Each CDR3 is given with its conserved first and last residue. Fields, in order: V gene, CDR3 length, CDR3 protein.

v_gene: TRBV19; len: 17; CDR3aa: CASSIGLGQATGDTQYF
v_gene: TRBV29-1; len: 12; CDR3aa: CSVVASSYEQYF
v_gene: TRBV4-2; len: 15; CDR3aa: CASSLTGALNTEAFF
v_gene: TRBV5-1; len: 14; CDR3aa: CASAEYVSGNTIYF
v_gene: TRBV5-1; len: 15; CDR3aa: CASSLIAGGLGELFF
v_gene: TRBV6-5; len: 15; CDR3aa: CASRVRQGSNQPQHF
v_gene: TRBV13; len: 15; CDR3aa: CASSDRTDGNSPLHF
v_gene: TRBV4-1; len: 14; CDR3aa: CASSPQTGNTEAFF
v_gene: TRBV6-2/TRBV6-3; len: 17; CDR3aa: CASSGSGLAGFWETQYF
v_gene: TRBV11-3; len: 13; CDR3aa: CASSRLEEETQYF
v_gene: TRBV28; len: 14; CDR3aa: CASSLAGGVNEQFF
v_gene: TRBV10-2; len: 16; CDR3aa: CASSDLDRPTYNEQFF